This T cell receptor (beta chain) came from a study of blood T cell repertoires in COVID-19. Study-wide context: Sources were T cells, B-cell-depleted T cells, or PBMCs; the material itself was cDNA or gDNA.

Those who participated ranged in age from about 18 to 89 years and resided in about two dozen US areas. Cohort placement rested on clinical history that participants reported themselves. Per the original methods: For nucleated cells, counts were estimated from reference gene primer amplification. The protocol was immunoSEQ multiplex PCR, while the TCRdb copy is restricted to in-frame clones and leaves out a portion. That table gives V, J and clone size, and the DNA gave D and trimming. The sample includes about 240,000 clones, around 88% of them seen just once. With 7 bases clipped from V and 3 bases from J, the junction kept 4 bases outside the gene matches. The V gene's germline CDR1 is SQVTM and CDR2 ANQGSEA. The CDR3 loop spans 13 amino acids.

The chain joins TRBV29-1 to TRBJ2-7; 12 bases line up with TRBD2. The specimen was PBMCs or T cells enriched from blood (not recorded which). This clonotype originated in a woman between 35 and 50 years old with acute COVID-19. CDR3 DNA: TGCAGCGGGAGGACTAGCGGGAACTACGAGCAGTACTTC. Amino acid sequence: CSGRTSGNYEQYF.